This TCR beta chain came from a study of cytomegalovirus exposure and HLA in healthy donors. Regarding the study as a whole: From TCR beta sequences, most subjects' HLA-A and HLA-B alleles were reportedly predicted accurately. With further analysis later on, most CMV-associated TCR beta chains appeared HLA-restricted.

Concerning this clone itself: Antigen unknown.

With 60 Vbeta and 13 Jbeta primers, the PCR was carried out. This table comes from immunoSEQ multiplex PCR, and its TCRdb copy is limited to in-frame clones, with some not included. Among approximately 150,000 clones listed, more than 75% were seen once. The CDR3 runs 16 residues. Trimming removed 1 base from V and 3 bases from J, with 14 bases in between. From germline, CDR1 is SGHNT and CDR2 YYREEE (reference sequence). The sample was PBMCs. The gene calls are TRBV5-4 and TRBJ2-1; D might be TRBD1 (5 bases). The TCR originated in a man younger than 35 in good health and CMV-seropositive. The CDR3 DNA follows: TGTGCCAGCAGCTTGCCTGGAAGGGGTCTCTACAATGAGCAGTTCTTC. It encodes CASSLPGRGLYNEQFF.